Below are 6 T cell receptor beta chains sequenced from a single sample in a study of long-term antiretroviral therapy in people with HIV. Survey level was the resolution at which the v3.0 immunoSEQ assay ran. The protocol was immunoSEQ multiplex PCR, while the TCRdb copy is restricted to in-frame clones and leaves out a portion. The repertoire has 40,000 or so clones, approximately 86% of them found once; the top ten carry around 3.9%. Sample: unsorted PBMCs, taken just before starting antiretroviral therapy. Receptors were obtained from a young woman with HIV.

The J gene is TRBJ1-1, the V gene TRBV27; 8 bases are shared with TRBD1. Germline CDR1 is MNHEY and CDR2 is SMNVEV (reference sequence). V was pared by 7 bases and J by 5 bases, with 9 bases of the junction left unmatched. The CDR3 extends over 14 amino acids. In DNA form, the CDR3 reads TGTGCCAGCAAGCTTGAGACAGGGGAAACTGAAGCTTTCTTT. It encodes CASKLETGETEAFF.

The chain uses TRBV5-1 and TRBJ2-1; tentatively, D is TRBD2 (6 bases). V shed 3 bases and J shed 5 bases, with 12 bases lying between them. The CDR3 sequence is 14 residues long. Germline CDR1 reads SGHRS; CDR2 reads YFSETQ. CDR3 nucleotides: TGCGCCAGCAGCTCCGGGGGTCCGCACAATGAGCAGTTCTTC. Translating it yields CASSSGGPHNEQFF. The whole variable domain, filled in from reference TRBV5-1 and TRBJ2-1, reads KAGVTQTPRYLIKTRGQQVTLSCSPISGHRSVSWYQQTPGQGLQFLFEYFSETQRNKGNFPGRFSGRQFSNSRSEMNVSTLELGDSALYLCASSSGGPHNEQFFGPGTRLTVL.

This chain joins TRBV6-6 and TRBJ2-4; weak D call: TRBD1 (5 bases). Germline V gene sequence: CDR1 MNHNY, CDR2 SVGAGI (reference sequence). CDR3 length: 16 amino acids. V lost 5 bases, J lost 0 bases, and 14 bases lay in between. CDR3 in amino acids: CASSKFRQQAKNIQYF. CDR3 DNA: TGTGCCAGCAGTAAGTTTAGACAGCAAGCCAAAAACATTCAGTACTTC.

The chain links TRBV19 to TRBJ2-7, with D uncertain. Germline values: CDR1 LNHDA, CDR2 SQIVND (reference sequence). This CDR3 is 13 amino acids long. The V end was cut by 9 bases, the J end by 2 bases, with 14 bases between. The CDR3 region has the DNA TGTGCCAGCCGCGGCCTGAGCCCCTACGAGCAGTACTTC. This translates into CASRGLSPYEQYF. Based on the CDR3 plus reference TRBV19 and TRBJ2-7, the full variable domain is DGGITQSPKYLFRKEGQNVTLSCEQNLNHDAMYWYRQDPGQGLRLIYYSQIVNDFQKGDIAEGYSVSREKKESFPLTVTSAQKNPTAFYLCASRGLSPYEQYFGPGTRLTVT.

V gene TRBV4-3 combines with J gene TRBJ1-1; no clear D gene. This CDR3 comprises 15 residues. The V end was cut by 0 bases, the J end by 1 base, with 9 bases between. Germline values: CDR1 LGHNA, CDR2 YSLEER. In DNA form, the CDR3 reads TGCGCCAGCAGCCAAGAAACCGGCAGGAACACTGAAGCTTTCTTT. The encoded protein is CASSQETGRNTEAFF.

The DNA of the CDR3 is TGTGCCAGTAGTATCTCGGGGAACACTGAAGCTTTCTTT. Protein: CASSISGNTEAFF. This sequence joins TRBV19 and TRBJ1-1; no reliable D call. Trimming removed 3 bases from V and 1 base from J, with 6 bases in between. In germline, CDR1 is LNHDA, CDR2 SQIVND (reference sequence). The CDR3 runs 13 residues.